This note documents a single T cell receptor (beta chain) sequence. Using immunoSEQ multiplex PCR, the repertoire was profiled, and TCRdb retains in-frame clones only, with some absent. The sample includes roughly 400,000 clones, approximately 90% of them seen just once. This record belongs to a study of blood T cell repertoires in COVID-19. Germline loops: CDR1 SGHTA, CDR2 FQGNSA. CDR3 length: 13 residues. V was cut by 2 bases and J by 2 bases, with 6 bases left in between. Exposed enrollees had met someone with a PCR-confirmed or clinician-diagnosed COVID-19 case at some point within the 2 weeks before study entry.

V and J are TRBV7-2 and TRBJ1-1; D ambiguous. The TCR comes from a woman aged 40 to 55 who had been exposed to COVID-19. The sequenced sample consisted of PBMCs or T cells enriched from blood (not recorded which). The CDR3 DNA sequence: TGTGCCAGCAGCTTACAGGCTAACACTGAAGCTTTCTTT. It specifies CASSLQANTEAFF.